The 7 T cell receptor beta chains listed next were all sequenced from one sample in a study of Ad26.COV2.S vaccination and SARS-CoV-2 variants. Treatment: some 20 received Ad26.COV2.S at low or high dose, single or two shots; 5 received placebo; per-sample allocation not given. It was on day 63 after the first vaccine or placebo injection that samples were taken. Clones were sequenced by immunoSEQ multiplex PCR, and TCRdb holds only the in-frame ones, with some missing. The table has more than 300,000 clones, about 86% seen once. Sequenced here: peripheral blood, sampled in a trial of Ad26.COV2.S vaccine versus placebo. The receptors come from a person between 18 and 60 years old who received the Ad26.COV2.S COVID-19 vaccine or a placebo.

Regarding this clone: An end of the junction does not agree with germline; a read error may underlie this. This chain uses TRBV24-1 with TRBJ2-3; D is unresolved. The germline V gene encodes CDR1 KGHDR and CDR2 SFDVKD. This CDR3 region has 13 residues. CDR3 DNA sequence: TGTGCCACCCGTGACCCAATGACAGATACGCAGTATTTT. This codes for CATRDPMTDTQYF.

The chain couples TRBV6-2 or TRBV6-3 to TRBJ1-1; maybe TRBD1 (5 bases). Trimming shortened V by 1 base and J by 6 bases, and 12 bases separated the two germline ends. This CDR3 is built from 14 residues. Germline lookup yields CDR1 MNHEY and CDR2 SVGEGT. The CDR3: CASSYFGGTSEAFF. In DNA, the CDR3 is TGTGCCAGCAGTTACTTTGGGGGGACCTCTGAAGCTTTCTTT.

This chain uses TRBV5-5 with TRBJ2-7; D is tentatively TRBD1 or TRBD2 (6 bases each). Germline V gene sequence: CDR1 SGHKS, CDR2 YYEKEE (reference sequence). The CDR3 extends over 16 amino acids. V was cut by 3 bases and J by 0 bases, with 16 bases left in between. CDR3 DNA: TGTGCCAGCAGCTCCTACTCACAGGGAGGCTCCTACGAGCAGTACTTC. Amino acids: CASSSYSQGGSYEQYF.

V gene TRBV6-5 combines with J gene TRBJ2-7; either TRBD1 or TRBD2 may fit D (6 bases each). V was trimmed by 5 bases and J by 7 bases, leaving 15 bases between them. This CDR3 has 13 residues. Germline CDR1 reads MNHEY; CDR2 reads SVGAGI. CDR3 loop: CASSKRGAWEQYF. The CDR3 DNA is TGTGCCAGCAGTAAGAGGGGGGCGTGGGAGCAGTACTTC.

The chain uses TRBV7-3 and TRBJ2-6; 8 positions agree with TRBD1. This CDR3 has 15 residues. J was trimmed by 4 bases and V by 4 bases; bases with no gene match: 3. The germline V gene encodes CDR1 SGHTA and CDR2 FQGTGA. CDR3: CASSSTGDGANVLTF. The CDR3 nucleotides read TGTGCCAGCAGCTCGACAGGGGACGGGGCCAACGTCCTGACTTTC.

This clone was picked up a small number of times. The J gene is TRBJ1-5, the V gene TRBV7-9, with D uncertain. This CDR3 is built from 12 residues. Germline CDR1 is SEHNR and CDR2 is FQNEAQ (reference sequence). Trimming removed 10 bases from V and 5 bases from J, with 12 bases in between. CDR3 residues: CATSRDYQPQHF. For the CDR3, the DNA is TGTGCCACCTCCCGGGATTATCAGCCCCAGCATTTT.

The gene calls are TRBV2 and TRBJ1-3; D possibly corresponds to TRBD1 (5 bases). V was trimmed by 4 bases and J by 0 bases, leaving 13 bases between them. Germline CDR1 and CDR2: SNHLY and FYNNEI. The CDR3 sequence is 16 residues long. CDR3 coding DNA: TGTGCCAGCAGTGTTGCACAGGCCAGCTCTGGAAACACCATATATTTT. Its protein is CASSVAQASSGNTIYF.